The text below deals with one T cell receptor beta chain. In the authors' methods: Reference gene primer amplification yielded estimated nucleated cell counts. Assay: immunoSEQ multiplex PCR; the TCRdb copy retains only in-frame clones and omits some. For V, J and clone size, that table is used; D and trimming come from the DNA. The table lists 250,000 or so clones, about nine tenths of them singletons. This entry is derived from a study of blood T cell repertoires in COVID-19. Overall study context: Acute and convalescent COVID-19 samples came from the United States, Italy and Spain. Sources were T cells, B-cell-depleted T cells, or PBMCs; the material itself was cDNA or gDNA.

Deletions cut 4 bases from V and 0 bases from J, with 14 bases between. Germline V CDR1 and CDR2: SGHNT, YYREEE (reference sequence). The CDR3 contains 17 residues. The receptor was derived from a woman aged 40 to 50 who had recovered from COVID-19. The sequencing input was peripheral blood. The chain links TRBV5-4 to TRBJ2-6; D tentatively fits TRBD1 or TRBD2 (6 bases each). Here the CDR3 DNA reads TGTGCCAGCAGCCTGGGGGGCGGTGACTCTGGGGCCAACGTCCTGACTTTC. This sequence encodes CASSLGGGDSGANVLTF.